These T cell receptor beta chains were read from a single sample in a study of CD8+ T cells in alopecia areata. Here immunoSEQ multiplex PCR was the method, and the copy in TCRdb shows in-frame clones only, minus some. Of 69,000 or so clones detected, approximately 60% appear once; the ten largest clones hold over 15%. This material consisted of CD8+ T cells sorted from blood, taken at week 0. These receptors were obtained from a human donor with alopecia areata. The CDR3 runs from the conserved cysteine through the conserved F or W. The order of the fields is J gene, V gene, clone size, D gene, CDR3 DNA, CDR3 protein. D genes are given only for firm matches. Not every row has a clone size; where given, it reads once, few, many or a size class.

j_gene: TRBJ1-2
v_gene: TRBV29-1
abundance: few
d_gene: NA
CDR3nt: TGCAGCGTTGATAGGGAGGGGGAATACTATGGCTACACCTTC
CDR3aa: CSVDREGEYYGYTF

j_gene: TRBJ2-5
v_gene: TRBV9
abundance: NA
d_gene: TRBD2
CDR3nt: TGTGCCAGCAGCGTCGGTGACAGCGGGGATATTGAAACCCAGTACTTC
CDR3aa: CASSVGDSGDIETQYF

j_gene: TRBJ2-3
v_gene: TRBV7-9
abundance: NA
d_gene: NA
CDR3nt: TGTGCCAGCAGCTTAGTACGACAGGCCACAGATACGCAGTATTTT
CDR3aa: CASSLVRQATDTQYF

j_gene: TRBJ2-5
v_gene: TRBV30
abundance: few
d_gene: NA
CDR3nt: TGTGCCTGGAGTGTATACCAGGGTTTGGGAGAGACCCAGTACTTC
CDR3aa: CAWSVYQGLGETQYF

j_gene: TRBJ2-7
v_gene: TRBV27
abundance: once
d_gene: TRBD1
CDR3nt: TGTGCCAGCAGTTTAGACAGGGGGCTCAACGAGCAGTACTTC
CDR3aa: CASSLDRGLNEQYF

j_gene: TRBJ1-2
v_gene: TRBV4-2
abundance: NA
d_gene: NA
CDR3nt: TGTGCCAGCAGCCAAGATGACCTGAGCTATGGCTACACCTTC
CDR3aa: CASSQDDLSYGYTF

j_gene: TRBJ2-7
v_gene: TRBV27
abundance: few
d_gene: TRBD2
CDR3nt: TGTGCCAGCAGACCTACAGTGATCACCGGGACTAGCGGACTTAAGCAGTACTTC
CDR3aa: CASRPTVITGTSGLKQYF

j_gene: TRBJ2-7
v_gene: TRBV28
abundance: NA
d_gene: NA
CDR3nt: TGTGCCAGCAGTTTTATGGACAGCACCTCCTACGAGCAGTACTTC
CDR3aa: CASSFMDSTSYEQYF

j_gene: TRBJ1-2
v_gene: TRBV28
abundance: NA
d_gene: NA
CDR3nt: TGTGCCAGCAGTTTTGACAGGAACCCTGACTATGGCTACACCTTC
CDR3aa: CASSFDRNPDYGYTF

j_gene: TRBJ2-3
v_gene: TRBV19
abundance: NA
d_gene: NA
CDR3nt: TGTGCCAGTAGTACCGGACGACCTCGTGGAGATACGCAGTATTTT
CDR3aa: CASSTGRPRGDTQYF

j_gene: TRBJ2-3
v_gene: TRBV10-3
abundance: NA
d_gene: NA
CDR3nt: TGTGCCATCGGGGAGGCAGATACGCAGTATTTT
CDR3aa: CAIGEADTQYF

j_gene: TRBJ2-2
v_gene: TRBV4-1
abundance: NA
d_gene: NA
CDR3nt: TGCGCCAGCAGCCAAGGAGCTACCGGGGAGCTGTTTTTT
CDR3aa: CASSQGATGELFF

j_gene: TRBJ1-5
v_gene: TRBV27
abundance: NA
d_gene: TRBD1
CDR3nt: TGTGCCAGCAGTCTGACAGGGGGTCTCAATCAGCCCCAGCATTTT
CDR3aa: CASSLTGGLNQPQHF

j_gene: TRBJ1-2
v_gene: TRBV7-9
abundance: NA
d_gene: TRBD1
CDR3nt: TGTGCCAGCAGCACGCCGACAGGGGCACACTATGGCTACACCTTC
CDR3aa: CASSTPTGAHYGYTF

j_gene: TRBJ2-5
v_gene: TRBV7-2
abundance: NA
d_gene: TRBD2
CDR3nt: TGTGCCAGCAGCCAAATCGCGGGGGACCAAGAGACCCAGTACTTC
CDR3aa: CASSQIAGDQETQYF

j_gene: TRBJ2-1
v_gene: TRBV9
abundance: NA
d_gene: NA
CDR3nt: TGTGCCAGCAGCGTAGGATCCGCCCCGAGGAATGAGCAGTTCTTC
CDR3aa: CASSVGSAPRNEQFF

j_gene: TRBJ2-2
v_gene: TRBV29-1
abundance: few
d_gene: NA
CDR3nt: TGCAGCGTTGGAGGGGGGGAACAGCGCACCGGGGAGCTGTTTTTT
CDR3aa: CSVGGGEQRTGELFF

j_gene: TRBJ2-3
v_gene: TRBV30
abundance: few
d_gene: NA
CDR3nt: TGTGCCTGGAGTAAGGGGATTGGGCGCACAGATACGCAGTATTTT
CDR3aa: CAWSKGIGRTDTQYF

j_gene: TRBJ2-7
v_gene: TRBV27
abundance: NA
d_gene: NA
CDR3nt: TGTGCCAGCAGTCCCTCGGTCGCGGGTCGTGGTTACGAGCAGTACTTC
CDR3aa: CASSPSVAGRGYEQYF

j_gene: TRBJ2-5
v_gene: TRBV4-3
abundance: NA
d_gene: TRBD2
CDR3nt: TGCGCCAGCAGCCAAGCCCTAGCGGACCAAGAGACCCAGTACTTC
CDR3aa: CASSQALADQETQYF

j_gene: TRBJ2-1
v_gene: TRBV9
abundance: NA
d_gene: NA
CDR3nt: TGTGCCAGCAGCGTAGTTCGGGGGAGCTCCTACAATGAGCAGTTCTTC
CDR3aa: CASSVVRGSSYNEQFF

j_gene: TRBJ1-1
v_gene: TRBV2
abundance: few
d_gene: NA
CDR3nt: TGTGCCAGCACGGGTGGGGCAGCGGGGCCCACTGAAGCTTTCTTT
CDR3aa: CASTGGAAGPTEAFF

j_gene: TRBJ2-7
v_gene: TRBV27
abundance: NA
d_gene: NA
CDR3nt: TGTGCCAGCAGTTCAGACAGTCAGACCTACGAGCAGTACTTC
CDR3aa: CASSSDSQTYEQYF

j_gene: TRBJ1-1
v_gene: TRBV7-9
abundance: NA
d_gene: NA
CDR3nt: TGTGCCAGCAGCTTCGGACCCGGTGCTTTCTTT
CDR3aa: CASSFGPGAFF

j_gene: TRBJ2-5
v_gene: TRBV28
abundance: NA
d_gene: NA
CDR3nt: TGTGCCAGCAGTTTAGTTCAGGTCCAAGAGACCCAGTACTTC
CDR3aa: CASSLVQVQETQYF

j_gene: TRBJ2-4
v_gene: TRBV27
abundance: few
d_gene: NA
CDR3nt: TGTGCCAGCAGTTTAATGGGGGCGTCAAGAGAAAACATTCAGTACTTC
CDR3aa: CASSLMGASRENIQYF

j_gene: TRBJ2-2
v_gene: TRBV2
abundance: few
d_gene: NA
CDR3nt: TGTGCCAGCACGGAGTCCGGGGAGCTGTTTTTT
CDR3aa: CASTESGELFF

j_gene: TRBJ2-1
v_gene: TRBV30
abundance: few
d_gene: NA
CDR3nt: TGTGCCTGGAGTGAAAGCGCCAATGAGCAGTTCTTC
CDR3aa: CAWSESANEQFF

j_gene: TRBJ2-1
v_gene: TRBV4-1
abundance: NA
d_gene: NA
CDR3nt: TGCGCCAGCAGCCAGGAGGACATAGTCTTC
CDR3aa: CASSQEDIVF

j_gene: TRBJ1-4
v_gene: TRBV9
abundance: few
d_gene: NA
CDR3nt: TGTGCCAGCAGCGAGGGGAACCGTAATGAAAAACTGTTTTTT
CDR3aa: CASSEGNRNEKLFF

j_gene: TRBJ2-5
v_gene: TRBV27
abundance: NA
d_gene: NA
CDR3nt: TGTGCCAGCAGAGGGGAAGAGACCCAGTACTTC
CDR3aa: CASRGEETQYF

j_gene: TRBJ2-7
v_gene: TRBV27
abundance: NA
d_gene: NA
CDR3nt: TGTGCCAGCAGTCCAAACGGGCCCCTCAACGAGCAGTACTTC
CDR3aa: CASSPNGPLNEQYF

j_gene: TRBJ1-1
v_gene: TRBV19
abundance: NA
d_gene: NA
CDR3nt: TGTGCCAGTAGTATAAAAGGACGTCAGATGAACACTGAAGCTTTCTTT
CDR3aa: CASSIKGRQMNTEAFF

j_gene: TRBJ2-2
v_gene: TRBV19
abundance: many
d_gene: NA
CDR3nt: TGTGCCAGTAGTCTGGATAGGTGGGTCACCGGGGAGCTGTTTTTT
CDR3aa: CASSLDRWVTGELFF

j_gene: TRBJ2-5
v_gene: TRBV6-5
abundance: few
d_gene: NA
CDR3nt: TGTGCCAGCAGTCACCGTCCGGAGACCCAGTACTTC
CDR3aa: CASSHRPETQYF

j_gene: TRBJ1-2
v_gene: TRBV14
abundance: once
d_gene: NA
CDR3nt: TGTGCCAGCAGCCAAGAGGGGGGATATGGCTACACCTTC
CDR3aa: CASSQEGGYGYTF